The present T cell receptor (beta chain) was sequenced within a study of blood T cells in healthy people across ages. Findings of the study overall: What prevented conclusive comparison of naive and antigen-experienced cells was that PBMCs were unsorted.

A remark on this clonotype: Its target is unknown.

Using a J-beta primer mix together with a sample-barcoded 5' primer, a second PCR was run for roughly 7 to 12 cycles. TCRdb re-called the 5' RACE reads with MiXCR, one entry per CDR3 protein. The data hold over a million distinct CDR3 sequences, with roughly 45% observed a single time. This clonotype originated in a woman between 18 and 29 years old in good health. Sequencing was performed on blood.

The CDR3, as DNA: TGTGCCAGCACCAGGGGGTCACACACAGATACGCAGTATTTT. Translation gives CASTRGSHTDTQYF. This sequence joins TRBV6-5 and TRBJ2-3, with TRBD1 matching over 7 bases. Germline lookup yields CDR1 MNHEY and CDR2 SVGAGI. The CDR3 covers 14 residues. V dropped 7 bases and J dropped 2; count of bases not matched to a gene: 6.